These T cell receptor beta chains were read from a single sample in a study of blood T cell repertoires in COVID-19. Measured with immunoSEQ multiplex PCR; TCRdb has only the in-frame clones, and not every one. The table shows a few hundred thousand clones, with about nine tenths occurring only once. Sequenced sample: peripheral blood. The receptors stem from a woman in her twenties or thirties with COVID-19, enrolled during active disease. The CDR3 runs from the conserved cysteine through the conserved F or W. D genes are given only for firm matches. The listing skips clone size in some rows; elsewhere it reads once, few, many or a size class.

TRBV19	.	.	TRBJ1-2	CASSNPGGSVGYTF	TGTGCCAGTAGTAACCCGGGGGGGTCGGTTGGCTACACCTTC
TRBV20-1	TRBD1	.	TRBJ1-2	CSASPRTGLHYGYTF	TGCAGTGCTAGTCCCCGGACAGGCCTACACTATGGCTACACCTTC
TRBV15	.	.	TRBJ2-7	CATSRHGQGGYEQYF	TGTGCCACCAGCAGGCATGGGCAGGGAGGCTACGAGCAGTACTTC
TRBV5-1	.	.	TRBJ1-2	CASGGQGSGYTF	TGCGCCAGCGGGGGACAAGGGAGCGGCTACACCTTC
TRBV5-4	TRBD1	.	TRBJ1-2	CASSPGQVSLYGYTF	TGTGCCAGCAGCCCGGGACAGGTCTCACTCTATGGCTACACCTTC
TRBV29-1	TRBD1	.	TRBJ1-4	CSATGGLEKLFF	TGCAGCGCTACAGGGGGCCTTGAAAAACTGTTTTTT
TRBV7-9	.	.	TRBJ2-3	CASSLVGGTDTQYF	TGTGCCAGCAGCTTAGTGGGCGGCACAGATACGCAGTATTTT
TRBV5-4	.	.	TRBJ1-4	CATTQGPYNEKLFF	TGTGCCACCACTCAGGGGCCCTATAATGAAAAACTGTTTTTT
TRBV7-6	TRBD1	.	TRBJ1-1	CASSLDRGGNTEAFF	TGTGCCAGCAGCTTGGACAGGGGGGGGAACACTGAAGCTTTCTTT
TRBV7-8	.	few	TRBJ2-7	CASSFTGGGYEQYF	TGTGCCAGCAGTTTTACAGGGGGAGGGTACGAGCAGTACTTC
TRBV15	.	.	TRBJ1-2	CATSRDVGDGYTF	TGTGCCACCAGCAGAGATGTCGGGGATGGCTACACCTTC
TRBV5-6	TRBD1	.	TRBJ1-2	CASSLGQGAGGYTF	TGTGCCAGCAGCTTAGGACAGGGGGCTGGTGGCTACACCTTC
TRBV11-2	TRBD1	.	TRBJ1-6	CASSPQPVDRGRVALHF	TGTGCCAGCAGCCCACAACCAGTTGACAGGGGGCGCGTAGCCCTCCACTTT
TRBV27	.	.	TRBJ1-6	CASSLSGQNSPLHF	TGTGCCAGCAGTTTATCGGGACAAAATTCACCCCTCCACTTT
TRBV18	TRBD2	.	TRBJ2-7	CASSRLGLAGGTYEQYF	TGTGCCAGCTCACGACTCGGACTAGCGGGGGGGACCTACGAGCAGTACTTC
TRBV5-1	TRBD2	.	TRBJ2-3	CATSRGEGSQYF	TGCGCCACCTCCCGGGGGGAAGGCTCGCAGTATTTT
TRBV18	.	few	TRBJ1-6	CASSPAREGSPLHF	TGTGCCAGCTCACCAGCCAGGGAAGGTTCACCCCTCCACTTT
TRBV9	.	once	TRBJ1-6	CASSEQFRGLANSPLHF	TGTGCCAGCAGCGAACAATTCCGGGGACTGGCGAATTCACCCCTCCACTTT
TRBV5-4	.	.	TRBJ1-2	CASSPRSSGYYGYTF	TGTGCCAGCAGCCCGCGTAGCTCAGGGTACTATGGCTACACCTTC
TRBV2	.	few	TRBJ2-5	CASSVLAEGTQYF	TGTGCCAGCAGTGTTCTTGCCGAGGGGACCCAGTACTTC
TRBV2	TRBD2	.	TRBJ2-1	CASRSSGESYEQFF	TGTGCCAGCAGATCCAGCGGGGAGTCATATGAGCAGTTCTTC
TRBV10-1	TRBD2	.	TRBJ2-5	CASSRGGAQETQYF	TGCGCCAGCAGTCGCGGGGGAGCCCAAGAGACCCAGTACTTC
TRBV5-1	.	.	TRBJ2-5	CASSSTVYQETQYF	TGCGCCAGCAGCTCGACTGTGTACCAAGAGACCCAGTACTTC
TRBV10-1	TRBD1	few	TRBJ2-5	CASSLSRTGEETQYF	TGCGCCAGCAGCCTTTCAAGGACAGGTGAAGAGACCCAGTACTTC
TRBV4-1	TRBD2	.	TRBJ2-1	CASSPGLAGWNEQFF	TGCGCCAGCAGCCCAGGACTAGCGGGGTGGAATGAGCAGTTCTTC
TRBV10-3	.	.	TRBJ2-7	CAISAGTTYEQYF	TGTGCCATCAGTGCCGGGACAACCTACGAGCAGTACTTC
TRBV7-2	.	.	TRBJ1-1	CASSLELKPGAFF	TGTGCCAGCAGCTTAGAATTGAAGCCTGGAGCTTTCTTT
TRBV9	TRBD2	.	TRBJ2-2	CASSGGTTNTGELFF	TGTGCCAGCAGCGGCGGGACTACGAACACCGGGGAGCTGTTTTTT
TRBV10-1	TRBD2	.	TRBJ2-7	CASSGINRLAGGPVTYEQYF	TGCGCCAGCAGTGGGATAAACAGACTAGCGGGGGGGCCGGTTACCTACGAGCAGTACTTC
TRBV5-6	.	.	TRBJ1-4	CASSLRSGGLGEKLFF	TGTGCCAGCAGCTTACGAAGTGGGGGGTTAGGTGAAAAACTGTTTTTT
TRBV5-4	.	.	TRBJ1-1	CASSLLRFSTYTEAFF	TGTGCCAGCAGCCTCCTTCGTTTCAGTACCTACACTGAAGCTTTCTTT
TRBV12-5	TRBD1	.	TRBJ1-1	CASGLRTGGPLMNTEAFF	TGTGCTAGTGGTTTGCGGACAGGGGGCCCTTTGATGAACACTGAAGCTTTCTTT
TRBV28	TRBD1	.	TRBJ1-5	CASSWTGARNQPQHF	TGTGCCAGCAGTTGGACAGGGGCTCGCAATCAGCCCCAGCATTTT
TRBV6-5	.	.	TRBJ1-1	CASSSMIQFTEAFF	TGTGCCAGCAGTTCAATGATACAGTTCACTGAAGCTTTCTTT
TRBV28	.	.	TRBJ1-1	CASSLSKGIGTEAFF	TGTGCCAGCAGTTTATCGAAGGGGATAGGCACTGAAGCTTTCTTT
TRBV19	.	few	TRBJ2-7	CATSDQAYEQYF	TGTGCCACCTCCGACCAGGCCTACGAGCAGTACTTC
TRBV5-1	.	few	TRBJ2-1	CASSLGSASSYNEQFF	TGCGCCAGCAGCTTGGGGTCCGCCAGCTCCTACAATGAGCAGTTCTTC
TRBV30	.	.	TRBJ1-2	CAWSMQGYYTF	TGTGCCTGGAGTATGCAGGGGTACTACACCTTC
TRBV19	.	.	TRBJ2-3	CASIGDRTDTQYF	TGTGCCAGTATAGGTGACAGGACAGATACGCAGTATTTT
TRBV4-2	.	.	TRBJ2-2	CASSQDSGSAGELFF	TGTGCCAGCAGCCAAGATTCTGGGAGCGCCGGGGAGCTGTTTTTT
TRBV6-5	.	.	TRBJ1-2	CASSYGGFRYGYTF	TGTGCCAGCAGTTACGGAGGGTTCCGCTATGGCTACACCTTC
TRBV15	.	.	TRBJ1-3	CATRGSSGNTIYF	TGTGCCACCAGAGGGAGCTCTGGAAACACCATATATTTT
TRBV19	TRBD1	.	TRBJ2-1	CASSITRQGPYNEQFF	TGTGCCAGTAGTATCACCCGACAGGGGCCCTACAATGAGCAGTTCTTC
TRBV4-2	TRBD1	.	TRBJ1-1	CASSQGIALGPGTANTEAFF	TGTGCCAGCAGCCAAGGGATTGCCCTTGGACCCGGGACAGCGAACACTGAAGCTTTCTTT
TRBV5-1	.	few	TRBJ2-7	CASSLDRSSYEQYF	TGCGCCAGCAGCTTGGACCGTAGCTCCTACGAGCAGTACTTC
TRBV6-4	.	.	TRBJ1-2	CGGGGACGYTF	TGTGGGGGGGGAGGAGCTTGTGGCTACACCTTC
TRBV5-1	.	.	TRBJ1-2	CASSWEQGYGYTF	TGCGCCAGCAGCTGGGAACAGGGATACGGCTACACCTTC
TRBV28	.	.	TRBJ1-5	CASSSIYQPQHF	TGTGCCAGCAGTTCTATTTATCAGCCCCAGCATTTT
TRBV5-1	.	.	TRBJ1-4	CASSGRTATNEKLFF	TGCGCCAGCAGCGGACGGACAGCAACTAATGAAAAACTGTTTTTT